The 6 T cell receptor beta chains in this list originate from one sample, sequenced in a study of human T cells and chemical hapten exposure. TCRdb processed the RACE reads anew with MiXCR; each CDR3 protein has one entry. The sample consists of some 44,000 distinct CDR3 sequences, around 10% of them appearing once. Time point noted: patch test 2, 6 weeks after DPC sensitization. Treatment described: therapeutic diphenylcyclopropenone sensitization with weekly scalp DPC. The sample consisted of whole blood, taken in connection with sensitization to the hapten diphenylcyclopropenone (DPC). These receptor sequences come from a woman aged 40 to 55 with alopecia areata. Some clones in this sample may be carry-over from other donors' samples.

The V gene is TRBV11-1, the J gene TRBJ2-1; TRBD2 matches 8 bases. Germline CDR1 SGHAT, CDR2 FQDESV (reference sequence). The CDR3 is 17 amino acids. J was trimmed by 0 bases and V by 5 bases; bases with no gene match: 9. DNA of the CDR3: TGTGCCAGCAGCGGACGGGGGGGCGAAAGCTCCTACAATGAGCAGTTCTTC. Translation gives CASSGRGGESSYNEQFF.

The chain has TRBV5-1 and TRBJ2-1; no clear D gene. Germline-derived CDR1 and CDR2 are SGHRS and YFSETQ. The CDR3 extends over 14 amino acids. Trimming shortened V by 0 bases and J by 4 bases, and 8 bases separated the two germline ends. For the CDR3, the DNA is TGCGCCAGCAGCTTGGGGGCGCGGTACAATGAGCAGTTCTTC. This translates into CASSLGARYNEQFF.

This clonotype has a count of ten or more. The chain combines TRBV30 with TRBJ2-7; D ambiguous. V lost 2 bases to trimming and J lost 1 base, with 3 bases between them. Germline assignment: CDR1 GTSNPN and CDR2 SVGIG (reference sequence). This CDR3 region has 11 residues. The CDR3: CAWSQSYEQYF. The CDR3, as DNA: TGTGCCTGGAGTCAGTCCTACGAGCAGTACTTC.

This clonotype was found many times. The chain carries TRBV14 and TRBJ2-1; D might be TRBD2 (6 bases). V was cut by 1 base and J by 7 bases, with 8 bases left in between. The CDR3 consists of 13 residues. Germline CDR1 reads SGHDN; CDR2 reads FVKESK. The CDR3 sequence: CASSQARGNEQFF. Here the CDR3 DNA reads TGTGCCAGCAGCCAAGCTCGGGGGAATGAGCAGTTCTTC.

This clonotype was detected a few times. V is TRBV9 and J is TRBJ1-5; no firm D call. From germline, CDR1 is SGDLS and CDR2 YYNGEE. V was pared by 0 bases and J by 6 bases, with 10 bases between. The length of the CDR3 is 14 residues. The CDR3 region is CASSVGGYGQPQHF. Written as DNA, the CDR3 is TGTGCCAGCAGCGTAGGAGGGTACGGTCAGCCCCAGCATTTT.

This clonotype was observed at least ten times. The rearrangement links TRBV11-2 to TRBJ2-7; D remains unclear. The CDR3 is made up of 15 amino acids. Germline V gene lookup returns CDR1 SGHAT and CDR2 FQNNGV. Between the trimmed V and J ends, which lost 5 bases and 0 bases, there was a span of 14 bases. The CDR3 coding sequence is TGTGCCAGCAGCCGAGGTCCCTCGAGCTCCTACGAGCAGTACTTC. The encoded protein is CASSRGPSSSYEQYF. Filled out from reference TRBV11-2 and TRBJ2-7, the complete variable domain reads EAGVAQSPRYKIIEKRQSVAFWCNPISGHATLYWYQQILGQGPKLLIQFQNNGVVDDSQLPKDRFSAERLKGVDSTLKIQPAKLEDSAVYLCASSRGPSSSYEQYFGPGTRLTVT.